The 30 T cell receptor beta chains listed next were all sequenced from one sample in a study of CD8 T cells in ankylosing spondylitis (TCRdb year 2017). Library creation used 5' RACE. Sequencing was carried out with an Illumina HiSeq 2500. Using fastp at Q25 and MiXCR, TCRdb reprocessed the public reads and kept productive beta chains. CDR3 protein duplicates are merged, each entry listing the most common genes and DNA. The sample yields fewer than 200,000 distinct CDR3 sequences; around 18% were counted once. Over 7% of the sample is held by the ten biggest clonotypes. Specimen: blood, either unsorted or a sorted T cell fraction (not recorded which). The origin of the receptors is a male donor with ankylosing spondylitis or in good health (not recorded which).

This clonotype was counted between two and nine times. The gene calls are TRBV12-3 or TRBV12-4 and TRBJ2-5; no firm D call. The CDR3 runs 14 residues. Trimming stripped 2 bases from V and 3 bases from J, with 10 bases between. The CDR3 region is CASSLRISKETQYF. The CDR3 DNA follows: TGTGCCAGCAGTTTAAGAATCTCAAAAGAGACCCAGTACTTC.

The V gene is TRBV18, the J gene TRBJ2-2; the match to TRBD1 covers 12 bases. Germline-derived CDR1 and CDR2 are KGHSH and LQKENI. The CDR3 has 18 amino acids. Trimming at V came to 3 bases and at J to 6 bases, leaving 11 bases not matched to a gene. The CDR3 DNA sequence: TGTGCCAGCTCACCTCGTCCCGGGACAGGGGGCAGCTCCGGGGAGCTGTTTTTT. Translation: CASSPRPGTGGSSGELFF.

This clonotype was detected a few times. The chain links TRBV7-9 to TRBJ2-5, with D uncertain. CDR1 is SEHNR, CDR2 FQNEAQ, per germline (reference sequence). V gave up 11 bases and J gave up 5 bases, with 18 bases separating them. This CDR3 contains 13 residues. In DNA form, the CDR3 reads TGTGCCGGTGTGTTTGAGGCTCGGGAGACCCAGTACTTC. Translated, it gives CAGVFEARETQYF. Supplemented by reference TRBV7-9 and TRBJ2-5, the full variable domain reads DTGVSQNPRHKITKRGQNVTFRCDPISEHNRLYWYRQTLGQGPEFLTYFQNEAQLEKSRLLSDRFSAERPKGSFSTLEIQRTEQGDSAMYLCAGVFEARETQYFGPGTRLLVL.

This clonotype has ten or more counts. The genes are TRBV25-1 and TRBJ2-7; 7 bases agree with TRBD1. Germline V CDR1 and CDR2: MGHDK, SYGVNS. This CDR3 has 11 residues. Losses at the gene ends were 8 bases for V and 7 bases for J; bases not matched to a gene: 5. The CDR3 coding sequence is TGTGCCAGCTTGGACAGGCTTGAGCAGTACTTC. This encodes CASLDRLEQYF.

This clonotype has more than one count but fewer than ten. This chain joins TRBV6-5 and TRBJ2-7, with unresolved D. Trimming took off 5 bases at V and 0 bases at J, with 11 bases between the two ends. Germline lookup yields CDR1 MNHEY and CDR2 SVGAGI. The CDR3 totals 14 residues. CDR3 nucleotides: TGTGCCAGCAGTCGACACGTGAGCTCCTACGAGCAGTACTTC. Protein: CASSRHVSSYEQYF.

By frequency in the sample, this clonotype is medium-sized. DNA of the CDR3: TGCAGCGTCGCGGGACCGGCCACGAATGAGCAGTTCTTC. Translated, it gives CSVAGPATNEQFF. This sequence joins TRBV29-1 and TRBJ2-1, with D possibly being TRBD2 (6 bases). The CDR3 loop spans 13 amino acids. V lost 6 bases to trimming and J lost 7 bases, with 16 bases between them. Germline V gene sequence: CDR1 SQVTM, CDR2 ANQGSEA.

This chain joins TRBV12-3 or TRBV12-4 and TRBJ2-5; 10 bases match TRBD2. V shed 5 bases, J shed 1 base, and the junction held 13 bases outside the gene matches. CDR3 length: 18 residues. The CDR3 nucleotides are TGTGCCAGCAGTCCTGGCCTAGCGGGGGTACAAGCCCAAGAGACCCAGTACTTC. Its protein product is CASSPGLAGVQAQETQYF.

The V call is TRBV18, the J call TRBJ2-7; D remains ambiguous. The V end lost 2 bases, the J end lost 7 bases, and 12 bases lay between the germline ends. There are 13 residues in the CDR3. Germline CDR1 and CDR2: KGHSH and LQKENI. CDR3 nucleotide sequence: TGTGCCAGCTCACCAGAGCCAGCCTGGGAGCAGTACTTC. Encoded protein: CASSPEPAWEQYF. Combining the CDR3 with reference TRBV18 and TRBJ2-7 gives the whole variable domain NAGVMQNPRHLVRRRGQEARLRCSPMKGHSHVYWYRQLPEEGLKFMVYLQKENIIDESGMPKERFSAEFPKEGPSILRIQQVVRGDSAAYFCASSPEPAWEQYFGPGTRLTVT.

By share, this clonotype counts as medium-sized (0.01 to 0.1%). V gene TRBV25-1 combines with J gene TRBJ2-7; D gene ambiguous. Trimming cost V 0 bases and J 3 bases, with 0 bases left between them. This CDR3 is 11 amino acids long. The germline gives CDR1 MGHDK, CDR2 SYGVNS. In DNA, the CDR3 is TGTGCCAGCAGTGAATACTACGAGCAGTACTTC. Amino acid sequence: CASSEYYEQYF.

In its sample, this clonotype was seen many times. The chain carries TRBV9 and TRBJ2-7; 9 bases map to TRBD1. Trimming cost V 4 bases and J 2 bases; bases outside gene matches: 4. Germline V gene data show CDR1 as SGDLS and CDR2 as YYNGEE. This CDR3 region has 14 residues. The CDR3 sequence is CASSTGTGPYEQYF. The CDR3 DNA is TGTGCCAGCAGCACCGGGACAGGGCCCTACGAGCAGTACTTC.

This clonotype was detected only a few times. The V gene is TRBV29-1, the J gene TRBJ1-2, with D unresolved. Trimming left V 1 base short and J 5 bases short, with 5 bases between. The CDR3 loop spans 11 amino acids. Per germline, CDR1 SQVTM and CDR2 ANQGSEA. The CDR3 protein is CSVEGGYGYTF. CDR3 DNA: TGCAGCGTTGAAGGCGGATATGGCTACACCTTC.

This clonotype was counted ten times or more. This chain joins TRBV9 and TRBJ1-6; D ambiguous. Germline CDR1 SGDLS, CDR2 YYNGEE. V lost 0 bases and J lost 11, with 12 bases in between. This CDR3 is 14 amino acids long. The CDR3 DNA is TGTGCCAGCAGCGTAGATATGGCAGCTCCACCCCTCCACTTT. It translates to CASSVDMAAPPLHF.

This clonotype was seen many times. The CDR3 DNA reads TGCAGCGTTGGCTCCCTAGCGGGAGGGCCAGATACGCAGTATTTT. It encodes CSVGSLAGGPDTQYF. This chain connects TRBV29-1 to TRBJ2-3, with 12 bases lining up with TRBD2. The CDR3 sequence is 15 residues long. Trimming removed 4 bases from V and 4 bases from J; junction bases left unmatched: 6. CDR1 and CDR2 (germline): SQVTM, ANQGSEA.

This clonotype was counted ten times or more. This rearrangement joins TRBV20-1 to TRBJ1-3; possible D gene TRBD1, 5 bases. The CDR3 runs 14 residues. CDR1 is DFQATT and CDR2 is SNEGSKA in the germline V gene (reference sequence). V shed 1 base and J shed 2 bases, with 9 bases lying between them. For the CDR3, the DNA is TGCAGTGCTAGAGGCCCGGGGCCTGGAAACACCATATATTTT. This codes for CSARGPGPGNTIYF.

The V gene is TRBV6-5, the J gene TRBJ1-1; a possible D gene is TRBD1 (6 bases). Germline V gives CDR1 MNHEY, CDR2 SVGAGI. This CDR3 spans 14 amino acids. V lost 6 bases and J 1 base, leaving 12 bases between the germline ends. CDR3 in amino acids: CASSYRVPNTEAFF. The CDR3 nucleotides read TGTGCCAGCAGCTACAGGGTCCCGAACACTGAAGCTTTCTTT.

This clonotype has only a few counts. The V call is TRBV2, the J call TRBJ1-5, with TRBD1 as a possible D gene (6 bases). V shed 4 bases and J shed 1 base, with 14 bases lying between them. This CDR3 is 16 amino acids long. Germline assignment: CDR1 SNHLY and CDR2 FYNNEI. The CDR3 loop reads CASSVLTGTSNQPQHF. The CDR3 DNA reads TGTGCCAGCAGTGTATTAACAGGGACCAGCAATCAGCCCCAGCATTTT.

This clonotype was picked up many times. The CDR3 DNA reads TGTGCCAGCTCAGCGAGTCGAGAGCGGAACACTGAAGCTTTCTTT. It codes for CASSASRERNTEAFF. The rearrangement uses TRBV18 and TRBJ1-1; no definite D call. The CDR3 is 15 amino acids. Looked up from germline, CDR1 is KGHSH and CDR2 is LQKENI. The V end was cut by 5 bases, the J end by 1 base, with 14 bases between.

In its sample, this clonotype was seen many times. The CDR3 nucleotides are TGTGCCAGCAGCGCAGGCGGAATGAACACTGAAGCTTTCTTT. This translates into CASSAGGMNTEAFF. This chain links TRBV28 with TRBJ1-1; D uncertain. Per the germline V gene, CDR1 is MDHEN and CDR2 is SYDVKM. V lost 6 bases, J lost 0 bases, and 11 bases lay in between. The CDR3 spans 14 residues.

This clonotype was seen repeatedly, ten times or more. The rearrangement uses TRBV7-7 and TRBJ2-1; unclear D gene. CDR1 and CDR2 from the germline V gene are SSHAT and FNYEAQ (reference sequence). The V end was cut by 5 bases, the J end by 1 base, with 12 bases between. This CDR3 is built from 15 residues. CDR3 amino acids: CASSAHPQSYNEQFF. CDR3 DNA: TGTGCCAGCAGCGCACACCCTCAGTCCTACAATGAGCAGTTCTTC. Complete variable domain (other parts from reference TRBV7-7 and TRBJ2-1): GAGVSQSPRYKVTKRGQDVTLRCDPISSHATLYWYQQALGQGPEFLTYFNYEAQPDKSGLPSDRFSAERPEGSISTLTIQRTEQRDSAMYRCASSAHPQSYNEQFFGPGTRLTVL.

The chain uses TRBV27 and TRBJ2-1; 8 bases match TRBD2. V lost 4 bases, J lost 4 bases, and 6 bases stayed unmatched. In germline, CDR1 is MNHEY, CDR2 SMNVEV (reference sequence). The CDR3 length is 15 residues. The CDR3 nucleotides are TGTGCCAGCAGTTCCCCCCTAGCGGGTTACAATGAGCAGTTCTTC. This sequence encodes CASSSPLAGYNEQFF.

A few counts support this clonotype. This chain connects TRBV28 to TRBJ1-1; TRBD1 aligns across 7 bases. This CDR3 contains 13 residues. V shed 10 bases and J 4 bases; nucleotides not matched to a gene: 9. Per germline, CDR1 MDHEN and CDR2 SYDVKM. CDR3 sequence reads: CATAGGVGTEAFF. CDR3 nucleotides: TGTGCCACCGCAGGGGGGGTGGGCACTGAAGCTTTCTTT.

V is TRBV14 and J is TRBJ2-6; 9 nucleotides align to TRBD2. V shed 4 bases, J shed 5 bases, and the junction held 9 bases outside the gene matches. The V gene's germline CDR1 is SGHDN and CDR2 FVKESK. This CDR3 comprises 17 residues. This CDR3 reads CASSPQGSGSWANVLTF. As DNA, the CDR3 is TGTGCCAGCAGCCCCCAGGGTAGCGGGAGTTGGGCCAACGTCCTGACTTTC. The full variable domain, with the rest looked up from reference TRBV14 and TRBJ2-6, is EAGVTQFPSHSVIEKGQTVTLRCDPISGHDNLYWYRRVMGKEIKFLLHFVKESKQDESGMPNNRFLAERTGGTYSTLKVQPAELEDSGVYFCASSPQGSGSWANVLTFGAGSRLTVL.

This clonotype was detected only a few times. V usage is TRBV18 and J usage is TRBJ2-5; TRBD2 agrees at 12 bases. Germline V gene sequence: CDR1 KGHSH, CDR2 LQKENI. V lost 0 bases to trimming and J lost 3 bases; unmatched junction nucleotides: 26. The CDR3 is 24 residues long. The CDR3 DNA follows: TGTGCCAGCTCACCACCGAAAGGGGGAAATTCGGGAACTAGCGGGAGGAATATGGAAGAGACCCAGTACTTC. Translation: CASSPPKGGNSGTSGRNMEETQYF. Variable domain in full (rest from reference TRBV18 and TRBJ2-5): NAGVMQNPRHLVRRRGQEARLRCSPMKGHSHVYWYRQLPEEGLKFMVYLQKENIIDESGMPKERFSAEFPKEGPSILRIQQVVRGDSAAYFCASSPPKGGNSGTSGRNMEETQYFGPGTRLLVL.

There are a few counts of this clonotype. The junction departs from the called germline gene at one end, perhaps through a read error. The chain couples TRBV12-3 or TRBV12-4 to TRBJ1-3; no clear D gene. This CDR3 is built from 15 residues. CDR3 loop: CASSLGANSGSTIYF. The CDR3 DNA follows: TGTGCCAGCAGTTTAGGGGCGAATTCTGGAAGCACCATATATTTT.

The CDR3 coding sequence is TGTGCCAGCAACCTACGACAGGGCATTACAGATACGCAGTATTTT. It encodes CASNLRQGITDTQYF. The J gene is TRBJ2-3, the V gene TRBV27; 7 nucleotides line up with TRBD1. This CDR3 contains 15 residues. Germline-derived CDR1 and CDR2 are MNHEY and SMNVEV (reference sequence). With 7 bases clipped from V and 3 bases from J, the junction kept 10 bases outside the gene matches.

The chain uses TRBV5-1 and TRBJ2-2; 7 bases are shared with TRBD2. Germline assignment: CDR1 SGHRS and CDR2 YFSETQ. The CDR3 length is 18 residues. J lost 5 bases, V lost 2 bases, and 15 bases had no gene match. The CDR3 reads CASSLNRLAGAGTGELFF. The CDR3 bases are TGCGCCAGCAGCTTAAACCGACTTGCGGGAGCGGGGACCGGGGAGCTGTTTTTT.

V is TRBV28 and J is TRBJ2-2; the D gene is possibly TRBD2 (5 bases). The CDR3 is made up of 15 amino acids. With 6 bases removed from V and 2 bases from J, the gap between germline ends came to 13 bases. CDR1 MDHEN and CDR2 SYDVKM come from the germline V gene. CDR3 nucleotide sequence: TGTGCCAGCAGCGAGCGGAGCCCCAACACCGGGGAGCTGTTTTTT. Translation gives CASSERSPNTGELFF.

The V and J genes are TRBV24-1 and TRBJ2-1; 7 nucleotides align to TRBD2. The CDR3 sequence is 17 residues long. In germline, CDR1 is KGHDR, CDR2 SFDVKD. J lost 9 bases, V lost 0 bases, and 13 bases had no gene match. CDR3 loop: CATSDLRSGAASIEQFF. In DNA, the CDR3 is TGTGCCACCAGTGATTTGAGGAGCGGGGCCGCCTCGATTGAGCAGTTCTTC.

The sample holds one count of this clonotype. This may be a read error, as it is one base from a much larger clone. The chain combines TRBV5-6 with TRBJ2-7; perhaps TRBD2 as D (5 bases). The length of the CDR3 is 14 residues. Germline CDR1 SGHDT, CDR2 YYEEEE. The chain's CDR3 is CVSSLVTRVGEQYF. CDR3 DNA: TGTGTCAGCAGCTTGGTTACGCGGGTTGGAGAGCAGTACTTC.

This clonotype was recorded many times. The genes are TRBV28 and TRBJ2-2; perhaps TRBD2 as D (6 bases). Trimming took off 8 bases at V and 4 bases at J, with 17 bases between the two ends. The CDR3 loop spans 15 amino acids. The germline V gene has CDR1 MDHEN and CDR2 SYDVKM. The CDR3 DNA sequence: TGTGCCAGCGCGGATGCGGGATTGAGCACCGGGGAGCTGTTTTTT. Translated, it gives CASADAGLSTGELFF.